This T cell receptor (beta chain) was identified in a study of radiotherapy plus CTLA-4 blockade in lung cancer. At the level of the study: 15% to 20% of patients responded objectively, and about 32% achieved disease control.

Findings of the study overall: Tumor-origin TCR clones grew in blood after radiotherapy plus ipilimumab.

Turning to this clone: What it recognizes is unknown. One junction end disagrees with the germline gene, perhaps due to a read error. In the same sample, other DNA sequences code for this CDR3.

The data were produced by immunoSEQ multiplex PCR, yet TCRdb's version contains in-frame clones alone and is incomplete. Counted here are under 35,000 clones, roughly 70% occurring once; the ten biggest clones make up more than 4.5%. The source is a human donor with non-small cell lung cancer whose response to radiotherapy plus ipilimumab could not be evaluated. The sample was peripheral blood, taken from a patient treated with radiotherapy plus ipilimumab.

This chain's CDR3 is CASSLAPGLAGNNEQFF. The CDR3 DNA reads as TGTGCTAGCAGCTTAGCCCCCGGGCTAGCGGGTAACAATGAGCAGTTCTTC. This rearrangement joins TRBV7-7 to TRBJ2-1, with 8 bases that match TRBD2. CDR1 and CDR2 from the germline V gene are SSHAT and FNYEAQ (reference sequence). The CDR3 extends over 17 amino acids.